This T cell receptor (beta chain) emerged from a study of PD-1 blockade in mismatch repair-deficient tumors. The sample's time point: roughly 9-day in vitro stimulation with candidate neoantigen peptide 5. PCR or immunohistochemistry showed mismatch repair deficiency in every enrolled patient. The TCR-sequenced patients were a few responders to pembrolizumab. An approximately nine-day in vitro culture was run per each of seven reactive peptides. This clone is a singleton in its sample. Its antigen is undetermined. Losses at the gene ends were 2 bases for V and 5 bases for J; bases not matched to a gene: 8. This CDR3 is 15 amino acids long. Germline CDR1 and CDR2: SNHLY and FYNNEI. Using immunoSEQ multiplex PCR, the repertoire was profiled, and TCRdb retains in-frame clones only, with some absent. The table lists approximately 15,000 clones, 84% of them singletons. Study-wide results and caveats: Tumor-resident clones, often undetectable pretreatment in blood, expanded then contracted after pembrolizumab.

This clonotype originated in an adult with mismatch repair-deficient cancer. The genes are TRBV2 and TRBJ2-7, with 8 bases identical to TRBD2. The material was cells cultured in vitro, obtained from a patient treated with pembrolizumab. CDR3 DNA: TGTGCCAGCAGTGAACCGGGAGGGCCTACCAACGAGCAGTACTTC. This codes for CASSEPGGPTNEQYF.